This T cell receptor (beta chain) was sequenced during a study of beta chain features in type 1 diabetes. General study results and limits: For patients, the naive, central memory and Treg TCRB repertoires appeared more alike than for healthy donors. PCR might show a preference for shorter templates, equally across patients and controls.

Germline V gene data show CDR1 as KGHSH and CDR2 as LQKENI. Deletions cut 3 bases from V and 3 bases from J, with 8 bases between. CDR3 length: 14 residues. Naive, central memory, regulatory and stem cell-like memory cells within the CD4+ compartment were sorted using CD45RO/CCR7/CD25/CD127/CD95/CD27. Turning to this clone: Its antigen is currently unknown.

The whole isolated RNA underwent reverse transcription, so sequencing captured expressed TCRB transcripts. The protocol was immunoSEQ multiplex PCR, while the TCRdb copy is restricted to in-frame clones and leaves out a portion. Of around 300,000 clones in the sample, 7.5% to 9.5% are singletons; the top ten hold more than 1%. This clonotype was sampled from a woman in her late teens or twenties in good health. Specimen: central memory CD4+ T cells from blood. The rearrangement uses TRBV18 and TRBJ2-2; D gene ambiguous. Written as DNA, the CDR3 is TGTGCCAGCTCACCCGAAGAGGACACCGGGGAGCTGTTTTTT. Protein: CASSPEEDTGELFF.